These T cell receptor beta chains were read from a single sample in a study of sequential checkpoint blockade in melanoma. Data came from immunoSEQ multiplex PCR; TCRdb stores just in-frame clones and leaves some out. The sample has 10,000 to 15,000 clones, roughly 65% seen once. Here the sequenced sample was CD8+ T cells sorted from blood (inferred from file names), taken from a patient given nivolumab and ipilimumab in sequence. The receptor set was obtained from a human donor with melanoma. Each CDR3 is given with its conserved first and last residue. D genes are given only for firm matches. Clone size is not always given. Where it is, it says once, few, many or a class for expanded clones.

TRBV30,TRBJ2-2,.,.,TGTGCCTGGCTGACCGGGGTGAACACCGGGGAGCTGTTTTTT,CAWLTGVNTGELFF
TRBV5-4,TRBJ2-7,.,TRBD1,TGTGCCAGCAGTCCGGGACAGGGGGCCTACGAGCAGTACTTC,CASSPGQGAYEQYF
TRBV14,TRBJ1-1,.,.,TGTGCCAGCAGCCAAGGGGGAGTTGAAGCTTTCTTT,CASSQGGVEAFF
TRBV5-3,TRBJ2-7,few,.,TGTGCCAGCAGCTTGGACCCCGACATAAACTACGAGCAGTACTTC,CASSLDPDINYEQYF
TRBV10-3,TRBJ2-5,.,TRBD1,TGTGCCATCAGTCAACCGGGACAGGGGCCTCGAGAGACCCAGTACTTC,CAISQPGQGPRETQYF
TRBV27,TRBJ2-7,.,TRBD1,TGTGCCAGCAGTCCGGGGACAGGGGCCCACGAGCAGTACTTC,CASSPGTGAHEQYF
TRBV9,TRBJ2-3,.,TRBD2,TGTGCCAGCAGGACTAGCGATACAGATACGCAGTATTTT,CASRTSDTDTQYF
TRBV2,TRBJ2-1,.,TRBD1,TGTGCCAGCAGGGACCCTGGGACAGGCTTCGATGAGCAGTTCTTC,CASRDPGTGFDEQFF
TRBV27,TRBJ1-5,.,TRBD1,TGTGCCAGCACCGTTAGGGCACCGGGACAGGGACATCAGCCCCAGCATTTT,CASTVRAPGQGHQPQHF
TRBV7-9,TRBJ2-7,.,TRBD2,TGTGCCAGCAGCCCAACGGGAGGGCGACACGAGCAGTACTTC,CASSPTGGRHEQYF
TRBV5-3,TRBJ2-6,once,.,TGTGCCAGAAGCGTCCTGTCCGGGGGTTTTCAGATTTCTGGGGCCAACGTCCTGACTTTC,CARSVLSGGFQISGANVLTF
TRBV7-9,TRBJ2-7,.,.,TGTGCCAGCAGCTTATTCGGTGACGAGCAGTACTTC,CASSLFGDEQYF
TRBV4-3,TRBJ1-6,.,TRBD1,TGCGCCTCCTCCCAGGGGGAGTCGGGTTCACCCCTCCACTTT,CASSQGESGSPLHF
TRBV7-8,TRBJ2-5,.,TRBD2,TGTGCCAGCAGTTCGAGCGGGAACCTCCGGTGGACCCAGTACTTC,CASSSSGNLRWTQYF
TRBV6-1,TRBJ1-5,medium-sized,.,TGTGCCAGCAAGGGCCCAGCAGGGCAGCATTTT,CASKGPAGQHF
TRBV7-9,TRBJ1-1,.,.,TGTGCCAGCAGCTTACAGGGATTGAACACTGAAGCTTTCTTT,CASSLQGLNTEAFF
TRBV28,TRBJ1-1,.,.,TGTGCCAGCAGTTTTGACGCACAGGAAGCTTTCTTT,CASSFDAQEAFF
TRBV7-9,TRBJ1-5,few,TRBD1,TGTGCCAGCAGCTACGGGACAGGGGGCAATCAGCCCCAGCATTTT,CASSYGTGGNQPQHF
TRBV7-9,TRBJ1-4,.,.,TGTGCCAGCAGGCCGGGTCTGACTGAAAAACTGTTTTTT,CASRPGLTEKLFF
TRBV7-9,TRBJ2-7,.,.,TGTGCCAGCAGCGAGGAAGGCTACGAGCAGTACTTC,CASSEEGYEQYF
TRBV19,TRBJ1-5,.,.,TGTGCCAGTAGTATCTCCCCTGCGTATAGCAATCAGCCCCAGCATTTT,CASSISPAYSNQPQHF
TRBV21-1,TRBJ2-5,.,.,TGTGCCAGCAGCAACCCCGGGAGGGACAGTTATTCAGGAGAGACCCAGTACTTC,CASSNPGRDSYSGETQYF